Listed below are T cell receptor beta chains from one sample, sequenced in a study of CD8+CD57+ T cells in acquired aplastic anemia. Using its own MiXCR run on the reads, TCRdb lists one record per CDR3 protein. The sample lists 180,000 or so distinct CDR3 sequences; 45% to 50% were seen once. Sequencing input: sorted CD4+, CD8+, or CD8+CD57+ T cells (not recorded which) from PBMCs. The receptors were gathered from a human donor in good health. CDR3s include the opening cysteine and the closing phenylalanine or tryptophan. D genes are given only for firm matches. Clone size, where shown, is once, few, many, or a class for clones that have expanded.

>many|TRBD1|TRBV7-9|TRBJ2-3
CASSLPRGTGTDTQYF
TGTGCCAGCAGCCTACCACGCGGGACAGGGACAGATACGCAGTATTTT
>.|.|TRBV27|TRBJ2-2
CASAGVARTGELFF
TGTGCCAGTGCCGGGGTAGCAAGGACCGGGGAGCTGTTTTTT
>many|.|TRBV5-1|TRBJ2-5
CASSLGAQGGQETQYF
TGCGCCAGCAGCTTGGGGGCACAGGGAGGGCAAGAGACCCAGTACTTC
>many|.|TRBV7-3|TRBJ1-4
CASSLRPRRGDEKLFF
TGTGCCAGCAGCTTACGACCCAGGCGGGGGGATGAAAAACTGTTTTTT
>.|TRBD1|TRBV2|TRBJ2-1
CASSAPRDRDPFINEQFF
TGTGCCAGCAGTGCTCCCCGGGACAGGGACCCATTTATCAATGAGCAGTTCTTC
>many|.|TRBV24-1|TRBJ2-1
CATSDLGGGPNNEQFF
TGTGCCACCAGTGATTTGGGCGGGGGCCCCAACAATGAGCAGTTCTTC
>many|.|TRBV5-1|TRBJ2-2
CASSRGENTGELFF
TGCGCCAGCAGCCGAGGAGAGAACACCGGGGAGCTGTTTTTT
>many|.|TRBV28|TRBJ1-1
CASRWNTEAFF
TGTGCCAGCCGCTGGAACACTGAAGCTTTCTTT
>.|TRBD1|TRBV29-1|TRBJ1-2
CSARDRGSDYGYTF
TGCAGCGCACGGGACAGGGGAAGTGACTATGGCTACACCTTC
>many|.|TRBV27|TRBJ1-5
CASSQGNQPQHF
TGTGCCAGCAGTCAGGGGAATCAGCCCCAGCATTTT
>.|TRBD2|TRBV7-3|TRBJ2-2
CTSSLTLAASTGELFF
TGTACCAGCAGCTTAACGCTAGCGGCGAGCACCGGGGAGCTGTTTTTT
>.|.|TRBV2|TRBJ2-1
CASSGAVGSQFF
TGTGCCAGCAGTGGCGCGGTGGGGTCGCAGTTCTTC
>many|.|TRBV6-5|TRBJ2-7
CASSYSTGSSYEQYF
TGTGCCAGCAGTTACTCTACGGGTAGCTCCTACGAGCAGTACTTC
>.|TRBD1|TRBV6-5|TRBJ2-7
CASSYSDRGQYF
TGTGCCAGCAGTTACTCCGACAGGGGGCAGTACTTC
>many|TRBD1|TRBV12-3/TRBV12-4|TRBJ2-5
CASSARMGQAQETQYF
TGTGCCAGCAGTGCCCGGATGGGACAGGCCCAAGAGACCCAGTACTTC
>.|TRBD2|TRBV9|TRBJ2-7
CASSLTSGSTYEQYF
TGTGCCAGCAGCCTAACTAGCGGGAGCACCTACGAGCAGTACTTC
>few|.|TRBV30|TRBJ2-1
CAWSVGVSSYNEQFF
TGTGCCTGGAGTGTGGGGGTGAGCTCCTACAATGAGCAGTTCTTC
>.|.|TRBV20-1|TRBJ2-1
CSAPNRDSKYNEQFF
TGCAGTGCGCCTAATCGGGACTCGAAATACAATGAGCAGTTCTTC
>.|.|TRBV29-1|TRBJ2-1
CSVTDSGRYNEQFF
TGCAGCGTTACAGATAGCGGAAGATACAATGAGCAGTTCTTC
>many|TRBD1|TRBV29-1|TRBJ2-7
CSTWDRGAYEQYF
TGCAGCACTTGGGACAGAGGAGCCTACGAGCAGTACTTC
>.|.|TRBV7-9|TRBJ1-6
CASSLQSPLHF
TGTGCCAGCAGCTTACAATCACCCCTCCACTTT
>many|.|TRBV6-5|TRBJ2-3
CASSYSIGLDTQYF
TGTGCCAGCAGTTACTCGATAGGCTTGGATACGCAGTATTTT
>many|TRBD1|TRBV7-9|TRBJ2-3
CASSLTGGTDTQYF
TGTGCCAGCAGCTTGACAGGGGGCACAGATACGCAGTATTTT
>.|.|TRBV19|TRBJ2-3
CASSIDRWTAPMDTDTQYF
TGTGCCAGTAGTATAGATAGGTGGACAGCCCCTATGGACACAGATACGCAGTATTTT
>.|.|TRBV7-6|TRBJ1-6
CASSFGAFGPLHF
TGTGCCAGCAGCTTCGGGGCCTTTGGACCCCTCCACTTT
>few|TRBD1|TRBV20-1|TRBJ2-5
CSARGTGGPETQYF
TGCAGTGCTAGGGGGACAGGGGGCCCAGAGACCCAGTACTTC
>many|TRBD2|TRBV10-1|TRBJ2-3
CASSDRTSGRGADTQYF
TGCGCCAGCAGTGATCGGACTAGCGGGAGAGGGGCAGATACGCAGTATTTT
>many|TRBD1|TRBV10-3|TRBJ1-2
CAISGDDRGLYGYTF
TGTGCCATCAGTGGGGACGACAGGGGGCTCTATGGCTACACCTTC
>.|.|TRBV4-1|TRBJ2-2
CASSQEVSGELFF
TGCGCCAGCAGCCAAGAAGTATCCGGGGAGCTGTTTTTT
>.|.|TRBV7-8|TRBJ1-1
CASSFDANTEALF
TGTGCCAGCAGCTTCGATGCGAACACGGAAGCTCTCTTT
>.|TRBD2|TRBV29-1|TRBJ2-7
CSVESGESGLNSYEQYF
TGCAGCGTTGAAAGCGGGGAATCGGGACTAAACTCCTACGAGCAGTACTTC
>.|TRBD1|TRBV4-1|TRBJ2-3
CTSSRKGATDTQYF
TGCACCAGCAGCCGAAAGGGGGCCACAGATACGCAGTATTTT
>.|TRBD1|TRBV24-1|TRBJ1-2
CATSDPTGGYYGYTF
TGTGCCACCAGTGATCCGACAGGGGGATACTATGGCTACACCTTC
>many|TRBD1|TRBV6-1|TRBJ2-7
CASSEVGTGTYEQYF
TGTGCCAGCAGTGAAGTTGGGACAGGGACGTACGAGCAGTACTTC
>.|.|TRBV19|TRBJ1-6
CASKVTLYNSPLHF
TGTGCCAGTAAGGTGACGCTCTATAATTCACCCCTCCACTTT
>.|.|TRBV24-1|TRBJ2-5
CATSRQGLETQYF
TGTGCCACCAGTCGACAGGGACTAGAGACCCAGTACTTC
>.|.|TRBV7-3|TRBJ2-1
CASSPQQADEQFF
TGTGCCAGCAGCCCCCAGCAGGCGGATGAGCAGTTCTTC
>few|TRBD2|TRBV27|TRBJ2-7
CASSLLSSGKSYEQYF
TGTGCCAGCAGTTTATTGTCTAGCGGGAAAAGCTACGAGCAGTACTTC
>.|.|TRBV10-3|TRBJ1-1
CAISESVGGGRLSEAFF
TGTGCCATCAGTGAGTCGGTGGGGGGAGGGCGGTTATCTGAAGCTTTCTTT
>few|TRBD1|TRBV5-4|TRBJ1-1
CASSSPGQGMNTEAFF
TGTGCCAGCAGCTCCCCGGGACAGGGAATGAACACTGAAGCTTTCTTT
>many|TRBD2|TRBV7-6|TRBJ2-2
CASSPRTSAANTGELFF
TGTGCCAGCAGCCCACGGACTAGCGCCGCGAACACCGGGGAGCTGTTTTTT
>.|TRBD2|TRBV20-1|TRBJ2-3
CSAIEAGGLLDTQYF
TGCAGTGCCATCGAAGCGGGAGGCCTGCTTGATACGCAGTATTTT
>many|.|TRBV7-2|TRBJ1-1
CASRETEMNTEAFF
TGTGCCAGCAGGGAAACAGAGATGAACACTGAAGCTTTCTTT
>.|.|TRBV7-8|TRBJ1-6
CASSPNRSSYNSPLHF
TGTGCCAGCAGCCCAAACAGGAGCTCCTATAATTCACCCCTCCACTTT
>many|.|TRBV10-3|TRBJ2-2
CAAANTGELFF
TGTGCGGCCGCAAACACCGGGGAGCTGTTTTTT
>many|.|TRBV20-1|TRBJ2-4
CSAWTLAKNIQYF
TGCAGTGCTTGGACATTAGCCAAAAACATTCAGTACTTC
>many|TRBD2|TRBV4-1|TRBJ2-1
CASRPSGTSGRAYNEQFF
TGCGCCAGCAGACCCTCCGGGACTAGCGGGAGGGCCTACAATGAGCAGTTCTTC
>many|TRBD1|TRBV2|TRBJ2-3
CASRMTGGGKDTQYF
TGTGCCAGCAGGATGACAGGGGGCGGGAAAGATACGCAGTATTTT
>many|.|TRBV5-1|TRBJ2-5
CASSLGQEETQYF
TGCGCCAGCAGCTTGGGACAGGAAGAGACCCAGTACTTC
>few|TRBD1|TRBV25-1|TRBJ2-3
CASSVTGSSTDTQYF
TGTGCCAGCAGTGTGACAGGGTCTAGCACAGATACGCAGTATTTT
>.|TRBD2|TRBV20-1|TRBJ2-1
CSAGRASQFF
TGCAGCGCGGGGAGGGCCTCGCAGTTCTTC
>.|TRBD2|TRBV6-1|TRBJ2-1
CASRSPPTSGRYNGQFF
TGTGCCAGCAGATCACCACCGACTAGCGGGAGGTACAATGGGCAGTTCTTC
>many|.|TRBV7-2|TRBJ2-2
CASSYGTMNTGELFF
TGTGCCAGCAGCTACGGGACCATGAACACCGGGGAGCTGTTTTTT
>.|TRBD2|TRBV25-1|TRBJ2-1
CASRPVSGTAYNEQFF
TGTGCCAGCAGACCAGTTAGCGGGACGGCTTACAATGAGCAGTTCTTC
>few|.|TRBV7-9|TRBJ2-5
CASSPESQETQYF
TGTGCCAGCAGCCCTGAGAGTCAAGAGACCCAGTACTTC